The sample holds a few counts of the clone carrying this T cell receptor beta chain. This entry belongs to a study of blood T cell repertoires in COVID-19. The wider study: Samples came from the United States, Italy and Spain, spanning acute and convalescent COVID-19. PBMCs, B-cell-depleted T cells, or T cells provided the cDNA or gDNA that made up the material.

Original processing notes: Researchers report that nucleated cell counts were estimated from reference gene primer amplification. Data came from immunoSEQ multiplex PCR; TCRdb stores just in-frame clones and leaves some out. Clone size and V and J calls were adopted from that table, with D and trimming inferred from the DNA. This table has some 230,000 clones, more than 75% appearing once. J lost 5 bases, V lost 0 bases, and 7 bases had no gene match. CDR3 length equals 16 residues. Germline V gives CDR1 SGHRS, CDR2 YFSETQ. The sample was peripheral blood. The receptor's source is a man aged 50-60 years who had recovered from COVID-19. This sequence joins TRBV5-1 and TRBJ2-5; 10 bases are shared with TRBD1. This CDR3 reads CASSLARTGGGETQYF. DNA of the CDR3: TGCGCCAGCAGCTTGGCCAGGACAGGGGGAGGTGAGACCCAGTACTTC.